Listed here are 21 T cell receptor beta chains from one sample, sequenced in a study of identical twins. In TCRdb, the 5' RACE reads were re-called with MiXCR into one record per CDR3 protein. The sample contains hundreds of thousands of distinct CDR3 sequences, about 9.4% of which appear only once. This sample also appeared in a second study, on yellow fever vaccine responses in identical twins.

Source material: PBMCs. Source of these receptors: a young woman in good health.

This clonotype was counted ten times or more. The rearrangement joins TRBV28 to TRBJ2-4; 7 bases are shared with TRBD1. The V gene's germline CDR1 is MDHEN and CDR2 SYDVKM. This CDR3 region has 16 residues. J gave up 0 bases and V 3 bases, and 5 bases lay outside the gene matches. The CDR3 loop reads CASSFTGALAKNIQYF. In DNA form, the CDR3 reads TGTGCCAGCAGTTTCACAGGGGCCCTAGCCAAAAACATTCAGTACTTC. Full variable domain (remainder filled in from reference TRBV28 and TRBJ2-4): DVKVTQSSRYLVKRTGEKVFLECVQDMDHENMFWYRQDPGLGLRLIYFSYDVKMKEKGDIPEGYSVSREKKERFSLILESASTNQTSMYLCASSFTGALAKNIQYFGAGTRLSVL.

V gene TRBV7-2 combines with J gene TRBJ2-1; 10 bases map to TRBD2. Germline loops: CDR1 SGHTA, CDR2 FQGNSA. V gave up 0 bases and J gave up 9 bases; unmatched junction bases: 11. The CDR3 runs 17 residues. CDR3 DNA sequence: TGTGCCAGCAGCTTAGCGGGGAGCGGGAGGGCCAGTCGTGAGCAGTTCTTC. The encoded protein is CASSLAGSGRASREQFF.

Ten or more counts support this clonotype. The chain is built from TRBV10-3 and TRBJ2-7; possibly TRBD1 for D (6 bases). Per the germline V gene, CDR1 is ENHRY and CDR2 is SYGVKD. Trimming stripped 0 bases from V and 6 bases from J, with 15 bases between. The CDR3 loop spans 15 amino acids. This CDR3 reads CAISESTGVISEQYF. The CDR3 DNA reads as TGTGCCATCAGTGAGTCGACAGGCGTAATAAGCGAGCAGTACTTC.

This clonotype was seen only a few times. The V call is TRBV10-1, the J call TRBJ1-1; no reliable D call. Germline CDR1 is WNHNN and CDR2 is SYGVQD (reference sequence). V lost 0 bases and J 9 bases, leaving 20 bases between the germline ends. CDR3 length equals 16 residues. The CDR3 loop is CASSESDLGHRAQAFF. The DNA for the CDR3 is TGCGCCAGCAGTGAGTCGGATTTGGGTCATCGTGCCCAAGCTTTCTTT.

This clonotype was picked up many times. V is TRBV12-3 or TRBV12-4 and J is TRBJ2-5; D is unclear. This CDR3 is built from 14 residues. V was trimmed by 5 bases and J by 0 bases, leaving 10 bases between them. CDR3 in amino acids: CASSPVVYQETQYF. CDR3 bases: TGTGCCAGCAGTCCCGTGGTGTACCAAGAGACCCAGTACTTC.

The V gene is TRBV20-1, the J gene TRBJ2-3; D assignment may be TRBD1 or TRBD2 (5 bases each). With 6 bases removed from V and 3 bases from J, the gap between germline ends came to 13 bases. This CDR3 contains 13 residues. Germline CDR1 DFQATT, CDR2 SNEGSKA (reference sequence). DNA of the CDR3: TGCAGTGCCCCCGCCGAGGGGACAGATACGCAGTATTTT. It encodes CSAPAEGTDTQYF.

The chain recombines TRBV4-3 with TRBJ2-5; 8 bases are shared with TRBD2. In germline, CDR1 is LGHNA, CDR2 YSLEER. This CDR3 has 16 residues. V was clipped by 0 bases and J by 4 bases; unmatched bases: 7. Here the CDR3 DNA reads TGCGCCAGCAGCCAAGAGAAACGGGAGGGAGGAGAGACCCAGTACTTC. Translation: CASSQEKREGGETQYF.

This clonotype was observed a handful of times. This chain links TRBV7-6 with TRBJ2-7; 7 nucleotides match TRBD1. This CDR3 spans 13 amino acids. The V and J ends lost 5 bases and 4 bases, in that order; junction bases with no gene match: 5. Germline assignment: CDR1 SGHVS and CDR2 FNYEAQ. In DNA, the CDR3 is TGTGCCAGCAGCGCCGGGACAGTTTACGAGCAGTACTTC. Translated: CASSAGTVYEQYF.

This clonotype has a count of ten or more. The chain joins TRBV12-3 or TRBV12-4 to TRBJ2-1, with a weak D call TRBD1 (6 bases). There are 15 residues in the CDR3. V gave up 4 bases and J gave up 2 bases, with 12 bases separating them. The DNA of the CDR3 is TGTGCCAGCAGTTCTCGGCAGGGGCCCTACAATGAGCAGTTCTTC. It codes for CASSSRQGPYNEQFF.

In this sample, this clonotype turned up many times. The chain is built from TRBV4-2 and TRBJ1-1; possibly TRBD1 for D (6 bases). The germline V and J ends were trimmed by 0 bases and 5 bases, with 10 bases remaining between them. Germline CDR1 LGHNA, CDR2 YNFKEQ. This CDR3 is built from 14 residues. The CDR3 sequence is CASSQDRGGTEAFF. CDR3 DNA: TGTGCCAGCAGCCAAGACAGGGGAGGTACTGAAGCTTTCTTT.

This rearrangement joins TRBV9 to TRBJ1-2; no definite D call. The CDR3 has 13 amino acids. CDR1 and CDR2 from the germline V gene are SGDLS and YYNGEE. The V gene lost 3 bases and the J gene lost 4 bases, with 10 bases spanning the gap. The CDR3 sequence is CASSGPPSYGYTF. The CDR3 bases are TGTGCCAGCAGCGGCCCTCCGAGCTATGGCTACACCTTC.

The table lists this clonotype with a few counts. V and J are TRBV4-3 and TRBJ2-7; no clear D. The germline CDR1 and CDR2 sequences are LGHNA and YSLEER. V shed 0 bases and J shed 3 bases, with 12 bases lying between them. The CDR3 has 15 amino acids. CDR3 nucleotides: TGCGCCAGCAGCCAAGATTTCGAACAAGGCTACGAGCAGTACTTC. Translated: CASSQDFEQGYEQYF.

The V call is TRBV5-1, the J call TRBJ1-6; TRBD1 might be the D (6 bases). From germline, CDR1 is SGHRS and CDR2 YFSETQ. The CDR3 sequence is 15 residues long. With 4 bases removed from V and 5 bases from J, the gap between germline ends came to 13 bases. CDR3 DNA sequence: TGCGCCAGCAGCCCCTCCCCAGGGGATAATTCACCCCTCCACTTT. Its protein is CASSPSPGDNSPLHF.

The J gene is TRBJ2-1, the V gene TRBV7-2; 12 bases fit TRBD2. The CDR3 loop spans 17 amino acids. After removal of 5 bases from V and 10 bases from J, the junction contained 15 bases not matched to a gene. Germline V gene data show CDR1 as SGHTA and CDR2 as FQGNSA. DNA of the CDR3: TGTGCCAGCAGCCCTCACTATCCTAGCGGGGGGGCCGGGGAGCAGTTCTTC. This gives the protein CASSPHYPSGGAGEQFF.

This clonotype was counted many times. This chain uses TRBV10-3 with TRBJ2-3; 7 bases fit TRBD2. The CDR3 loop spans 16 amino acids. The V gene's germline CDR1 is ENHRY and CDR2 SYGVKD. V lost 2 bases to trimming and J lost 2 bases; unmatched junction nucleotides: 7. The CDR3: CAISERSSGITDTQYF. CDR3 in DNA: TGTGCCATCAGTGAGAGGTCTAGCGGAATCACAGATACGCAGTATTTT.

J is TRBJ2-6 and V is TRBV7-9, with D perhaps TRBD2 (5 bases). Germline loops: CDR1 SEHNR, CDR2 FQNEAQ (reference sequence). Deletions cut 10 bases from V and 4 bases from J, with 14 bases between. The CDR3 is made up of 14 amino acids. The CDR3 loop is CANERERGANVLTF. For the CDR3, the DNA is TGTGCCAACGAAAGGGAGAGGGGGGCCAACGTCCTGACTTTC.

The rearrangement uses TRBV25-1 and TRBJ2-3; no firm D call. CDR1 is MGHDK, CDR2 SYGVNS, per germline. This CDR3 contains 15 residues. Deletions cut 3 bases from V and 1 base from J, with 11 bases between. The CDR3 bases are TGTGCCAGCAGTGAGTCTGGGCTACGCACAGATACGCAGTATTTT. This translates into CASSESGLRTDTQYF.

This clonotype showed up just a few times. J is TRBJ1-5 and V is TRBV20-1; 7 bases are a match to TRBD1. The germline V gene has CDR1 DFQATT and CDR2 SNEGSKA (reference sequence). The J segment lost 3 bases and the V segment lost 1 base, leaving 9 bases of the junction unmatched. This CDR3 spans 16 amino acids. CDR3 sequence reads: CSARATDRALNQPQHF. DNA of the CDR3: TGCAGTGCTAGAGCAACCGACAGGGCCCTCAATCAGCCCCAGCATTTT.

The chain's CDR3 is CASRPGTSEIGELFF. In DNA, the CDR3 is TGTGCCAGCAGGCCCGGGACTAGCGAAATCGGGGAGCTGTTTTTT. The chain couples TRBV28 to TRBJ2-2; 10 bases line up with TRBD2. This CDR3 is 15 amino acids long. The germline V gene encodes CDR1 MDHEN and CDR2 SYDVKM. Trimming took 6 bases from V and 7 from J; bases not matched to a gene: 8.

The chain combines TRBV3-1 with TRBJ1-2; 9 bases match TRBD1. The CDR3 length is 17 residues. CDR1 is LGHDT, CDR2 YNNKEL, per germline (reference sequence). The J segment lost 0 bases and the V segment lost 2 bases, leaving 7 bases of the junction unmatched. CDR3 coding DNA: TGTGCCAGCAGCCAAACCACCGGACAGGGGTCTAACTATGGCTACACCTTC. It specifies CASSQTTGQGSNYGYTF. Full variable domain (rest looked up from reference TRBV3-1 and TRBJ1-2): DTAVSQTPKYLVTQMGNDKSIKCEQNLGHDTMYWYKQDSKKFLKIMFSYNNKELIINETVPNRFSPKSPDKAHLNLHINSLELGDSAVYFCASSQTTGQGSNYGYTFGSGTRLTVV.

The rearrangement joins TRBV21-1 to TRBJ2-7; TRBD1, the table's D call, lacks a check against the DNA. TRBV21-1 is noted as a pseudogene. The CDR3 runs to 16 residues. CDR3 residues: CASSTLKTPVSDEQYF. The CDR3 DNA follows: TGTGCCAGCAGCACACTAAAGACGCCCGTTTCGGACGAGCAGTACTTC.